Presented here are 7 T cell receptor beta chains from one specimen sequenced in a study of Ad26.COV2.S vaccination and SARS-CoV-2 variants. Treatment specified: around 19 received Ad26.COV2.S at low or high dose, single or two shots; several received placebo; per-sample allocation not given. Sampling occurred on day 63 after the first vaccine or placebo injection. This table comes from immunoSEQ multiplex PCR, and its TCRdb copy is limited to in-frame clones, with some not included. The sample carries about 370,000 clones, around 85% recorded once. The sample in question was peripheral blood, obtained in a trial of Ad26.COV2.S vaccine versus placebo. The receptors here all came from a person between 18 and 60 years old who received the Ad26.COV2.S COVID-19 vaccine or a placebo.

The chain has TRBV10-2 and TRBJ1-2; D not resolved. Germline values: CDR1 WSHSY, CDR2 SAAADI. This CDR3 contains 13 residues. V was clipped by 7 bases and J by 1 base, with 10 bases between them. DNA for the CDR3: TGCGCCAGCACGATCGCCGGTAACTATGGCTACACCTTC. It encodes CASTIAGNYGYTF.

This clone was found once. The genes are TRBV4-1 and TRBJ1-4, with 10 nucleotides matching TRBD1. Trimming at V came to 0 bases and at J to 7 bases, leaving 5 bases not matched to a gene. Germline V lookup: CDR1 MGHRA, CDR2 YSYEKL. The CDR3 spans 16 residues. CDR3 residues: CASSQDGTGEAEKLFF. In DNA, the CDR3 is TGCGCCAGCAGCCAAGATGGGACAGGGGAGGCTGAAAAACTGTTTTTT.

The chain joins TRBV5-4 to TRBJ2-2, with TRBD1 as a possible D gene (5 bases). The CDR3 length is 14 residues. Germline lookup yields CDR1 SGHNT and CDR2 YYREEE (reference sequence). V was trimmed by 0 bases and J by 10 bases, leaving 13 bases between them. CDR3 protein: CASSLANRPAELFF. CDR3 in DNA: TGTGCCAGCAGCTTGGCAAACAGGCCCGCGGAGCTGTTTTTT.

In this sample, this clone turned up many times. V gene TRBV7-8 combines with J gene TRBJ2-7, with TRBD1 matching 7 bases. Germline V gives CDR1 SGHVS, CDR2 FQNEAQ. The CDR3 spans 12 residues. The trim removed 3 bases at V and 12 bases at J, leaving 8 bases unmatched. CDR3 sequence (DNA): TGTGCCAGCAGCTTGTCAGGAAACAGGGGGTACTTC. Its translation is CASSLSGNRGYF.

The chain joins TRBV6-1 to TRBJ1-1, with a possible D match to TRBD1 (5 bases). Deletions cut 1 base from V and 8 bases from J, with 11 bases between. The CDR3 spans 13 residues. The V gene's germline CDR1 is MNHNS and CDR2 SASEGT. CDR3: CASSEVGTEEAFF. The DNA of the CDR3 is TGTGCCAGCAGTGAAGTGGGGACCGAGGAAGCTTTCTTT.

The gene calls are TRBV7-6 and TRBJ2-5; 11 bases agree with TRBD1. The CDR3 consists of 15 residues. Trimming at V came to 5 bases and at J to 5 bases, leaving 7 bases not matched to a gene. Germline V CDR1 and CDR2: SGHVS, FNYEAQ. The CDR3 DNA reads TGTGCCAGCAGCCCGTGGACAGGGGGCGTTGAGACCCAGTACTTC. Translating gives CASSPWTGGVETQYF. The variable domain in full, with the rest retrieved from reference TRBV7-6 and TRBJ2-5, is GAGVSQSPRYKVTKRGQDVALRCDPISGHVSLYWYRQALGQGPEFLTYFNYEAQQDKSGLPNDRFSAERPEGSISTLTIQRTEQRDSAMYRCASSPWTGGVETQYFGPGTRLLVL.

For this clone: The identical CDR3 is also encoded by other nucleotide sequences in the sample. DNA for the CDR3: TGTGCCAGCAGTGGGGGGTACACCGGGGAGCTGTTTTTT. This codes for CASSGGYTGELFF. The V gene is TRBV2, the J gene TRBJ2-2; D may correspond to TRBD1 or TRBD2 (5 bases each). This CDR3 has 13 residues. The V end was cut by 4 bases, the J end by 3 bases, with 6 bases between. CDR1 is SNHLY, CDR2 FYNNEI, per germline.